Sequencing of this TCR beta chain was carried out in a study of blood T cells in healthy people across ages. In regard to this clonotype: Its specificity is unknown.

Next came a second PCR, run for about 7 to 11 cycles, which used a sample-barcoded 5' primer along with a J-beta primer mix. TCRdb re-analysed the 5' RACE reads in MiXCR, keeping a single row per CDR3 protein. There are 1,500,000 or so distinct CDR3 sequences in the sample; about 42% occur only once, and approximately 4% lies in the top ten. CDR1 and CDR2 from the germline V gene are MNHEY and SVGAGI. This CDR3 is built from 15 residues. Trimming took off 5 bases at V and 7 bases at J, with 21 bases between the two ends. The donors, all healthy, were Caucasians living in Russia, aged about 6 to 95. Study-level findings and limits: TCR beta diversity, measured per million T cells, fell in a roughly linear way with age.

This chain joins TRBV6-5 and TRBJ2-7; no firm D call. Material: blood. This TCR derives from a woman aged 18 to 35 in good health. CDR3 sequence (DNA): TGTGCCAGCAGTGACCCGTACACCTCTCAGGATGAGCAGTACTTC. It encodes CASSDPYTSQDEQYF.